What follows is one TCR beta chain and its context. These data belong to a study of blood T cell repertoires in COVID-19. Germline trimming cut 3 bases from V and 5 bases from J; bases unmatched to any gene: 5. The CDR3 runs 14 residues. Per the germline V gene, CDR1 is SGHRS and CDR2 is YFSETQ. Generated by immunoSEQ multiplex PCR, the TCRdb table keeps only in-frame clones and is missing some. Altogether approximately 250,000 clones are present, 86% being singletons, with the ten largest covering 2% to 2.5%. This rearrangement joins TRBV5-1 to TRBJ1-1; 9 nucleotides line up with TRBD1. The receptor comes from a man aged 25-45 years who had recovered from COVID-19. The sequencing input was peripheral blood. The CDR3 DNA follows: TGCGCCAGCAGCTGGGGACAGGGTGGAACTGAAGCTTTCTTT. As protein: CASSWGQGGTEAFF.